These 12 T cell receptor beta chains were sequenced from one sample in a study of technical replicates of blood from a handful of donors (dated by TCRdb to about 2017). The library was built by means of the immunoSEQ multiplex PCR assay. The table comes from immuneACCESS by way of TCRdb, which keeps in-frame sequences with V and J called. Part of the clones is missing from these tables; in studies checked, under half for an unresolved V gene and the rest for unknown reasons. The sample profile shows 70,000 to 95,000 clones; 85% to 95% of them were found once. Jointly, the top ten make up around 0.23% of the sample. The specimen sequenced was T cells isolated from PBMCs. These receptors all come from a human donor in good health.

The chain carries TRBV5-3 and TRBJ1-3; D remains unclear. TRBV5-3 is an open reading frame whose function is uncertain. The CDR3 totals 13 residues. V lost 2 bases, J lost 1 base, and 4 bases lay in between. The CDR3 is CARSFYSGNTIYF. The CDR3 nucleotides are TGTGCCAGAAGCTTCTATTCTGGAAACACCATATATTTT.

The rearrangement links TRBV10-2 to TRBJ2-7; D gene unclear. Per the germline V gene, CDR1 is WSHSY and CDR2 is SAAADI. V lost 2 bases and J 8 bases, leaving 7 bases between the germline ends. CDR3 size: 11 residues. DNA of the CDR3: TGCGCCAGCAGTGAGGGGCCAAAGCAGTACTTC. Amino acids: CASSEGPKQYF.

This rearrangement joins TRBV7-3 to TRBJ2-7, with D possibly matching TRBD1 (5 bases). CDR3 size: 15 residues. Germline CDR1 SGHTA, CDR2 FQGTGA. V was cut by 1 base and J by 0 bases, with 10 bases left in between. For the CDR3, the DNA is TGTGCCAGCAGCTTAATTCCAGGGAACTCCTACGAGCAGTACTTC. It codes for CASSLIPGNSYEQYF.

The rearrangement uses TRBV27 and TRBJ1-1; TRBD1 matches 10 bases. V lost 6 bases to trimming and J lost 5 bases; unmatched junction nucleotides: 6. The germline gives CDR1 MNHEY, CDR2 SMNVEV (reference sequence). This CDR3 contains 14 residues. The CDR3 here is CASRSGQGQTEAFF. CDR3 in DNA: TGTGCCAGCAGATCGGGACAGGGGCAGACTGAAGCTTTCTTT.

The gene calls are TRBV6-1 and TRBJ1-5; TRBD1 matches at 11 bases. Germline V lookup: CDR1 MNHNS, CDR2 SASEGT. With 5 bases clipped from V and 4 bases from J, the junction kept 4 bases outside the gene matches. The CDR3 runs to 15 residues. CDR3 DNA sequence: TGTGCCAGCAGTAACCGGGACAGGGGGAATCAGCCCCAGCATTTT. Translating gives CASSNRDRGNQPQHF.

Here the CDR3 reads CASSLAASGTNLNEQFF. For the CDR3, the DNA is TGTGCCAGCAGCTTGGCCGCCTCCGGGACAAATCTTAATGAGCAGTTCTTC. This chain uses TRBV7-3 with TRBJ2-1; weak D call: TRBD1 (6 bases). CDR3 size: 17 residues. V was shortened by 3 bases and J by 7 bases, with 22 bases between the two germline ends. Germline loops: CDR1 SGHTA, CDR2 FQGTGA.

The chain is built from TRBV28 and TRBJ2-7; 7 nucleotides agree with TRBD2. The CDR3 has 13 residues. Trimming at V came to 6 bases and at J to 3 bases, leaving 5 bases not matched to a gene. The germline V gene has CDR1 MDHEN and CDR2 SYDVKM. CDR3 DNA: TGTGCCAGCAGGAACAGCGGGAACTACGAGCAGTACTTC. It encodes CASRNSGNYEQYF. Filled out from reference TRBV28 and TRBJ2-7, the complete variable domain reads DVKVTQSSRYLVKRTGEKVFLECVQDMDHENMFWYRQDPGLGLRLIYFSYDVKMKEKGDIPEGYSVSREKKERFSLILESASTNQTSMYLCASRNSGNYEQYFGPGTRLTVT.

This chain joins TRBV4-2 and TRBJ2-3, with 12 bases lining up with TRBD2. The CDR3 length is 21 residues. Losses at the gene ends were 4 bases for V and 5 bases for J; bases not matched to a gene: 22. Germline V gene sequence: CDR1 LGHNA, CDR2 YNFKEQ. CDR3 sequence: CASSRGQGRMLAGGQGDTQYF. The CDR3 DNA follows: TGTGCCAGCAGCCGAGGACAGGGAAGGATGCTAGCGGGGGGGCAGGGAGATACGCAGTATTTT.

This sequence joins TRBV7-2 and TRBJ1-2; D is undetermined. This CDR3 contains 13 residues. V lost 2 bases and J lost 4, with 8 bases in between. Germline CDR1 SGHTA, CDR2 FQGNSA. CDR3 in DNA: TGTGCCAGCAGCTTACCCCGGGGCTATGGCTACACCTTC. Translated: CASSLPRGYGYTF.

CDR3 nucleotide sequence: TGTGCCAGCAGCCACGGGTGGCGTTCCTCCTACAATGAGCAGTTCTTC. Amino acids: CASSHGWRSSYNEQFF. The chain links TRBV6-4 to TRBJ2-1; no definite D call. Trimming cost V 6 bases and J 0 bases, with 15 bases left between them. CDR3 length: 16 amino acids. CDR1 and CDR2 from the germline V gene are MRHNA and SNTAGT.

This clone was counted a single time. V usage is TRBV5-4 and J usage is TRBJ2-3; the match to TRBD2 covers 9 bases. V was pared by 4 bases and J by 5 bases, with 17 bases of the junction left unmatched. Germline V gene lookup returns CDR1 SGHNT and CDR2 YYREEE (reference sequence). The CDR3 sequence is 18 residues long. The CDR3 protein is CASSILLGGGGAGDTQYF. Here the CDR3 DNA reads TGTGCCAGCAGCATACTTCTCGGGGGCGGGGGGGCCGGAGATACGCAGTATTTT.

The gene calls are TRBV4-1 and TRBJ1-1, with TRBD1 matching 8 bases. Losses at the gene ends were 3 bases for V and 2 bases for J; bases not matched to a gene: 14. The CDR3 spans 18 residues. Germline assignment: CDR1 MGHRA and CDR2 YSYEKL. The CDR3 DNA reads as TGCGCCAGCAGCCATTTGGTTGCTCGGGACAGGTCAAACACTGAAGCTTTCTTT. Protein product: CASSHLVARDRSNTEAFF.